Listed below are T cell receptor beta chains from one sample, sequenced in a study of human T cells and chemical hapten exposure. MiXCR, applied by TCRdb to the RACE reads, yields one record per CDR3 protein. The table lists about 82,000 distinct CDR3 sequences, about 10% of them singletons. Sequencing was performed on whole blood, taken in connection with sensitization to the hapten diphenylcyclopropenone (DPC). These receptors came from a woman aged 50 to 60 with alopecia areata. Some clones in this sample may be carry-over from other donors' samples. Both conserved end residues are part of each CDR3. D genes are given only for firm matches. Size values are once, few and many counts, or a class for expanded clones, and some rows have none.

many | TRBJ1-1 | TRBD1 | TRBV29-1 | CSAPPGTGDTEAFF | TGCAGCGCGCCCCCCGGGACAGGGGACACTGAAGCTTTCTTT
many | TRBJ2-5 | - | TRBV12-3/TRBV12-4 | CASSLGFGRDPQETQYF | TGTGCCAGCAGTTTAGGTTTTGGGCGGGACCCACAAGAGACCCAGTACTTC
- | TRBJ2-3 | - | TRBV11-3 | CASSLGRGGADTQYF | TGTGCCAGCAGCTTAGGTCGAGGGGGTGCAGATACGCAGTATTTT
- | TRBJ2-3 | TRBD2 | TRBV20-1 | CSARPHSLVTSGRASTDTQYF | TGCAGTGCCCGACCCCACTCCCTCGTGACTAGCGGGAGGGCCAGCACAGATACGCAGTATTTT
many | TRBJ1-2 | TRBD1 | TRBV12-3/TRBV12-4 | CASSAAGQTKEFYGYTF | TGTGCCAGCAGCGCAGCGGGACAGACCAAGGAATTCTATGGCTACACCTTC
many | TRBJ1-2 | - | TRBV5-1 | CASSLGPSGQTTNYGYTF | TGCGCCAGCAGCTTGGGTCCGTCGGGCCAGACTACTAACTATGGCTACACCTTC
- | TRBJ2-1 | TRBD2 | TRBV7-2 | CAGSLAGTSGINEEFF | TGTGCCGGCAGCTTAGCCGGGACTAGCGGGATTAATGAGGAGTTCTTC
many | TRBJ2-1 | - | TRBV24-1 | CATSDSRYNEQFF | TGTGCCACCAGTGATTCACGCTACAATGAGCAGTTCTTC
many | TRBJ2-5 | - | TRBV28 | CASSLDLGGTRGETQYF | TGTGCCAGCAGTTTGGATTTGGGGGGAACCCGGGGAGAGACCCAGTACTTC
- | TRBJ1-2 | - | TRBV5-1 | CASTTEGSGGAYGYTF | TGCGCCAGCACCACCGAGGGTTCGGGGGGAGCGTATGGCTACACCTTC
- | TRBJ2-6 | - | TRBV3-1 | CASSPTLAGANVLTF | TGTGCCAGCAGCCCCACTTTAGCGGGGGCCAACGTCCTGACTTTC
few | TRBJ1-5 | TRBD1 | TRBV28 | CASSTDRRQGRNQPQHF | TGTGCCAGCAGTACGGACCGTAGACAGGGGAGAAATCAGCCCCAGCATTTT
- | TRBJ2-5 | TRBD2 | TRBV28 | CATQRGQETQYF | TGTGCCACCCAGCGGGGCCAAGAGACCCAGTACTTC
- | TRBJ1-4 | - | TRBV4-1 | CASSQGLQTTNEKLFF | TGCGCCAGCAGCCAAGGACTACAGACAACTAATGAAAAACTGTTTTTT
many | TRBJ2-1 | TRBD2 | TRBV7-6 | CASSLVLREGPRKNEQFF | TGTGCCAGCAGCTTAGTGTTGCGGGAGGGCCCTCGGAAAAATGAGCAGTTCTTC
- | TRBJ1-1 | - | TRBV12-5 | CASGIGMGTEAFF | TGTGCTAGTGGAATTGGTATGGGCACTGAAGCTTTCTTT
few | TRBJ1-2 | TRBD1 | TRBV12-3/TRBV12-4 | CASSLRQGDGYTF | TGTGCCAGCAGTCTCAGACAGGGTGATGGCTACACCTTC
many | TRBJ2-1 | TRBD1 | TRBV20-1 | CSATTGGGEQFF | TGCAGTGCAACGACAGGGGGGGGTGAGCAGTTCTTC
few | TRBJ2-2 | - | TRBV5-4 | CASRRGGDTGELFF | TGTGCCAGCAGAAGGGGTGGGGACACCGGGGAGCTGTTTTTT
medium-sized | TRBJ2-1 | - | TRBV29-1 | CSVDIAVRGEQFF | TGCAGCGTTGACATTGCCGTTCGCGGTGAGCAGTTCTTC
many | TRBJ1-1 | TRBD1 | TRBV20-1 | CSARREGAAEAFF | TGCAGTGCTAGACGTGAGGGGGCCGCTGAAGCTTTCTTT
many | TRBJ1-1 | - | TRBV12-3/TRBV12-4 | CASSLTGRNTEAFF | TGTGCCAGCAGTTTAACAGGGAGGAACACTGAAGCTTTCTTT
many | TRBJ1-2 | TRBD1 | TRBV5-5 | CASSKGQDPYGYTF | TGTGCCAGCAGCAAGGGACAGGACCCGTATGGCTACACCTTC
- | TRBJ1-2 | - | TRBV29-1 | CSVVSPPYGYTF | TGCAGCGTTGTGAGTCCACCTTATGGCTACACCTTC
few | TRBJ1-2 | - | TRBV29-1 | CSVVGSNYGYTF | TGCAGCGTTGTTGGTTCAAACTATGGCTACACCTTC
few | TRBJ2-7 | TRBD2 | TRBV4-1 | CASSQMLAGGHEQYF | TGCGCCAGCAGCCAGATGTTAGCGGGAGGCCACGAGCAGTACTTC
few | TRBJ2-4 | - | TRBV9 | CASSPLRAPTSIQYF | TGTGCCAGCAGCCCCCTGCGGGCTCCGACGTCCATTCAGTACTTC
many | TRBJ2-7 | TRBD2 | TRBV3-1 | CASSQGGSGIGFYEQYF | TGTGCCAGCAGCCAAGGAGGGAGCGGGATAGGGTTCTACGAGCAGTACTTC
- | TRBJ2-5 | TRBD2 | TRBV2 | CASSEFALAGETQYF | TGTGCCAGCAGTGAATTTGCGCTAGCGGGAGAGACCCAGTACTTC